This paragraph reports one TCR beta chain. No antigen is known for it. This record comes from a study of response to subunit inactivated influenza vaccine. General observations from the study: The authors suggested that every seasonal influenza vaccination recruits few new T cells.

The V segment lost 6 bases and the J segment 6 bases; nucleotides outside the gene matches: 7. This CDR3 region has 15 residues. The V gene's germline CDR1 is MNHNS and CDR2 SASEGT. TCRdb reanalysed the RT-PCR reads using MiXCR and keeps one entry per CDR3 protein. The sample lists about 700,000 distinct CDR3 sequences, 14% occurring once. This sequence was found in a man aged 50-60 years who received an inactivated influenza vaccine. The chain employs TRBV6-1 and TRBJ2-1, with 11 nucleotides matching TRBD2. The sample consisted of PBMCs from blood, taken around 15 days before vaccination. CDR3 nucleotide sequence: TGTGCCAGCAGATTTAGCGGGGGGGCAGGCAATGAGCAGTTCTTC. It codes for CASRFSGGAGNEQFF.